One T cell receptor beta chain is described in this entry. Its matching antigen is unknown. These data belong to a study of T cell repertoires in cytomegalovirus infection. Looking at the study overall: Selection of CMV epitopes for the study included recently identified HLA-C-restricted and well-studied HLA-B-restricted ones. Public signatures in TCR beta pointed to CMV infection and matching HLA type.

From the reads, TCRdb called clonotypes with MiXCR, one entry per CDR3 protein. The profile shows roughly 150,000 distinct CDR3 sequences, 25% to 35% of them singletons. The J segment lost 10 bases and the V segment lost 4 bases, leaving 8 bases of the junction unmatched. Per germline, CDR1 SGHDT and CDR2 YYEEEE. This CDR3 region has 13 residues. Whole-study results and caveats: Pooled public TCR beta family frequency picked out CMV carriers with the relevant HLA.

The chain combines TRBV5-6 with TRBJ1-1; 9 bases fit TRBD1. The specimen comprised CD8+ T cells from cultured PBMCs, sampled from culture after CMV antigen stimulation. The receptor's source is a human donor in good health (CMV status not recorded). Some clones in this sample may be carry-over from other donors' samples. CDR3 sequence reads: CASSPGTGLRAFF. The CDR3 nucleotides read TGTGCCAGCAGCCCGGGGACAGGGCTTCGAGCTTTCTTT.